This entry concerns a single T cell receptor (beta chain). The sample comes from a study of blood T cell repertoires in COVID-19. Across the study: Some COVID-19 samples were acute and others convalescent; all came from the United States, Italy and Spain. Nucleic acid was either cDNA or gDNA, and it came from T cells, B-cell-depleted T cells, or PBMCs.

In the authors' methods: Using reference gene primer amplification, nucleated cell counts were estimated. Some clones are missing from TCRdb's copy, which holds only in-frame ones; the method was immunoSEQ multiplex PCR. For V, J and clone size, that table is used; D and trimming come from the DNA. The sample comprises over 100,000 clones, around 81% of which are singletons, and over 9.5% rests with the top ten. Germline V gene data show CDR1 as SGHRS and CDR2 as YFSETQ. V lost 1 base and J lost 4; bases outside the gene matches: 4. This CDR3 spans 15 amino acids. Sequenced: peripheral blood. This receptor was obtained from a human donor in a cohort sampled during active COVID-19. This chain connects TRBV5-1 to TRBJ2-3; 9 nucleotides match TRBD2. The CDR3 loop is CASSLWASGADTQYF. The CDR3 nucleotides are TGCGCCAGCAGCTTGTGGGCTAGCGGGGCAGATACGCAGTATTTT.